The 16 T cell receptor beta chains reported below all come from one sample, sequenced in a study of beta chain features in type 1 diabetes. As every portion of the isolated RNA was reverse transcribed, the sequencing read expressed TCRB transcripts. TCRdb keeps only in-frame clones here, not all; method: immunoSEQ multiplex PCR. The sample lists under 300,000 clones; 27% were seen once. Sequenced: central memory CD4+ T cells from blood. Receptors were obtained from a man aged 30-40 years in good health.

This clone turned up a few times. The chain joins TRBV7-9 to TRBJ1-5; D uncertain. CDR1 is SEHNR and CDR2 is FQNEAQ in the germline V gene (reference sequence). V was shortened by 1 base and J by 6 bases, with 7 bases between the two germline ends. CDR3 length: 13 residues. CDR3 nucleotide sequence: TGTGCCAGCAGCTTAGAGGTGGGTCAGCCCCAGCATTTT. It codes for CASSLEVGQPQHF.

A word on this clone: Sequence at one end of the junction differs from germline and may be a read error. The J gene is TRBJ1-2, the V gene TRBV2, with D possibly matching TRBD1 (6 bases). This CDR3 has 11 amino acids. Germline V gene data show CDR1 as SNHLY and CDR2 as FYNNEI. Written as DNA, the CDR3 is TGTGCCAGCCATTCTACAGGGCCCAAACAATTC. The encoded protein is CASHSTGPKQF.

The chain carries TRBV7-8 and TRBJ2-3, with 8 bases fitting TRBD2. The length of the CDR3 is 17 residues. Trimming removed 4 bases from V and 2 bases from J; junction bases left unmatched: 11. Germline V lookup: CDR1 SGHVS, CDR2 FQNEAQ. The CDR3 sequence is CASSYGMTSVLTDTQYF. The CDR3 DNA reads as TGTGCCAGCAGCTACGGGATGACTAGCGTCCTCACAGATACGCAGTATTTT.

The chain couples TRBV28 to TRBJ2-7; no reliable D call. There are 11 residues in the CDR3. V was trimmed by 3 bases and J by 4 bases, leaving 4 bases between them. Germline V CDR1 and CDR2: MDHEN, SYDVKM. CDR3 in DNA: TGTGCCAGCAGTTTGAGGTACGAGCAGTACTTC. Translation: CASSLRYEQYF.

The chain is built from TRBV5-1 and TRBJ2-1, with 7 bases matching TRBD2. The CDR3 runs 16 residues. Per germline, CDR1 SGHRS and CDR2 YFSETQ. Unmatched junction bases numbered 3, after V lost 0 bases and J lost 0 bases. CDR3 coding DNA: TGCGCCAGCAGCTTGGGTGGCGGGAGCTCCTACAATGAGCAGTTCTTC. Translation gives CASSLGGGSSYNEQFF.

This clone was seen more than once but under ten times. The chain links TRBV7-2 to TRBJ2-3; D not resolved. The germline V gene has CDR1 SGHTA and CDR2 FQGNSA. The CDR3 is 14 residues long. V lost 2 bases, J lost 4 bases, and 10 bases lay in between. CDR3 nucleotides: TGTGCCAGCAGCTTAAACCAGCCGCCAGATACGCAGTATTTT. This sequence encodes CASSLNQPPDTQYF.

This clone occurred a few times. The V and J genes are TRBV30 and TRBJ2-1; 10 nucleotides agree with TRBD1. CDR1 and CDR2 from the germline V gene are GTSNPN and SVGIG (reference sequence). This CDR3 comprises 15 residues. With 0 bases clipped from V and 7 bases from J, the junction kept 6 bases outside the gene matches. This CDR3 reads CAWSVYGDRGNEQFF. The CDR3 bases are TGTGCCTGGAGTGTATACGGGGACAGGGGAAATGAGCAGTTCTTC.

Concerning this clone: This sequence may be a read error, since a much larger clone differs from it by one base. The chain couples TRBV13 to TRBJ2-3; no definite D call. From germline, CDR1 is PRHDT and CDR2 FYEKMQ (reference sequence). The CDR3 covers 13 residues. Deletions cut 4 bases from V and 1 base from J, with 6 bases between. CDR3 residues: CASSSAGTDTQYF. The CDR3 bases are TGTGCCAGCAGCTCGGCGGGCACAGATACGCAGTATTTT. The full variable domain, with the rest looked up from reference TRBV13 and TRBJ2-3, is AAGVIQSPRHLIKEKRETATLKCYPIPRHDTVYWYQQGPGQDPQFLISFYEKMQSDKGSIPDRFSAQQFSDYHSELNMSSLELGDSALYFCASSSAGTDTQYFGPGTRLTVL.

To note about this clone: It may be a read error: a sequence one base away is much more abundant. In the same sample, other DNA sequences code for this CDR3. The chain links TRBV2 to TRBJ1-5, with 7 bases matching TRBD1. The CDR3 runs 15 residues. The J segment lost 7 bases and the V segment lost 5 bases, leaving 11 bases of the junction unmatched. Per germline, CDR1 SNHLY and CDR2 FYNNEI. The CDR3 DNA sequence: TGTGCCAGCAGTTACCTACAGGGGCCTGGGCAGCCCCAGCATTTT. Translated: CASSYLQGPGQPQHF.

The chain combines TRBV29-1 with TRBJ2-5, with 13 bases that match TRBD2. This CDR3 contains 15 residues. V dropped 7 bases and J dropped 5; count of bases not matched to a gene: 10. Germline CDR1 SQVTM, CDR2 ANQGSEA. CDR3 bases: TGCAGCGGCGGAACTAGCGGGGGGGCCGGGGAGACCCAGTACTTC. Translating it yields CSGGTSGGAGETQYF.

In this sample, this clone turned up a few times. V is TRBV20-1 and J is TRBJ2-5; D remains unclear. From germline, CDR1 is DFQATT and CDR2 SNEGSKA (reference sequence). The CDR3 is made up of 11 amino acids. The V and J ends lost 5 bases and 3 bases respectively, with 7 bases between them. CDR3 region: CSAAQEETQYF. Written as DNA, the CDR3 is TGCAGTGCTGCGCAGGAAGAGACCCAGTACTTC.

CDR3 in amino acids: CSVDSEAYTDTQYF. The CDR3 region has the DNA TGCAGCGTTGATTCGGAGGCCTACACAGATACGCAGTATTTT. This sequence joins TRBV29-1 and TRBJ2-3, with D possibly being TRBD2 (5 bases). Germline V lookup: CDR1 SQVTM, CDR2 ANQGSEA. The CDR3 contains 14 residues. With 3 bases removed from V and 2 bases from J, the gap between germline ends came to 12 bases.

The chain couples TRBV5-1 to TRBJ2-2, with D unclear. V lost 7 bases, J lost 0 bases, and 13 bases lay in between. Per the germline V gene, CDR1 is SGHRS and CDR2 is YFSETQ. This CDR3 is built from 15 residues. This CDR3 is CASCRGTANTGELFF. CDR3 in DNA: TGCGCCAGCTGCCGTGGAACAGCGAACACCGGGGAGCTGTTTTTT.

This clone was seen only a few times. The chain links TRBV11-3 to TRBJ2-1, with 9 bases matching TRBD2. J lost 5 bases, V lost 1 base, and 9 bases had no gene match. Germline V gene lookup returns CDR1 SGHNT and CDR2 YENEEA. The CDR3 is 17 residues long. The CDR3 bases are TGTGCCAGCAGCTTAGGTCGGGGTCTAGCGGGGAACAATGAGCAGTTCTTC. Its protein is CASSLGRGLAGNNEQFF.

The CDR3 region is CASSQSPGQGYEQYF. CDR3 DNA: TGCGCCAGCAGCCAATCGCCGGGACAGGGCTACGAGCAGTACTTC. The chain employs TRBV4-3 and TRBJ2-7; 9 bases fit TRBD1. Looked up from germline, CDR1 is LGHNA and CDR2 is YSLEER. This CDR3 region has 15 residues. Germline trimming cut 2 bases from V and 3 bases from J; bases unmatched to any gene: 5.

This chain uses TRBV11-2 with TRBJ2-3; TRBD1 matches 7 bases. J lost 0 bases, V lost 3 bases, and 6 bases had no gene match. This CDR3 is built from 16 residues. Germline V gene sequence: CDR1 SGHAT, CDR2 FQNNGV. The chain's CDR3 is CASSFWGQPSTDTQYF. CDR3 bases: TGTGCCAGCAGCTTCTGGGGACAGCCGAGCACAGATACGCAGTATTTT. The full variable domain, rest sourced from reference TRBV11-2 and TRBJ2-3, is EAGVAQSPRYKIIEKRQSVAFWCNPISGHATLYWYQQILGQGPKLLIQFQNNGVVDDSQLPKDRFSAERLKGVDSTLKIQPAKLEDSAVYLCASSFWGQPSTDTQYFGPGTRLTVL.